This T cell receptor (beta chain) comes out of a study of read filtering for tumor transcriptome and immune sequencing (TCRdb year 2020). Background on the whole study: The cohort was composed of approximately 17 male and about 14 female patients, with a mean age of roughly 61 years and an age range of roughly 40 to 90. By revised international staging, fewer than ten patients were R-ISS I, some 17 were R-ISS II and over five were R-ISS III. After DNase treatment, whole-transcriptome libraries were prepared with the TruSeq RNA Access Library Prep Kit. One main goal was a read-filtering strategy for immune repertoire data, in particular deciding whether clonotypes backed by only one read should be removed. Per sample, about 4.05 to 10.27 million TCR-region mapped reads were obtained with IR-seq, compared with only about 80 to 1,400 with RNA-seq. Using the same bone marrow samples, the study ran both targeted immune repertoire sequencing and bulk whole-transcriptome sequencing and then compared the TCR repertoires from each method.

This clonotype was seen at least ten times. Which antigen it targets is not known. No qualities accompany the bases; no much larger clone lies one base away. The Immunoverse kit was used to build TCR libraries from 400 to 500 ng RNA, with molecular barcoded adaptors covering alpha/delta and beta/gamma chains. TCR library preparation was performed with the same RNA that was used for transcriptome sequencing. Sequencing of TCR libraries was carried out on an Illumina HiSeq 4000 with 2 x 150 cycles. The original methods were these. With MiXCR, TCR reads were aligned to human V, D, J and C references and assembled into CDR3 clonotypes, with quality filtering and error correction included. Clonotype counts and gene usage diversity were analyzed with the tcR package in R. For inspection of raw mapping reads, RNA-seq reads were mapped by STAR aligner version 2.5.3a onto GRCh37 of the human genome. IR-seq fastq files were randomly downsampled with Seqtk 1.3 to test the effect of sequencing depth on detected clonotypes. TCRdb took the public reads, trimmed them with fastp at Q25, ran MiXCR for clone calling and kept in-frame beta chains. Rows are combined by CDR3 protein, so each entry shows the most common genes and DNA. These V and J calls originate from TCRdb's pipeline instead of the authors' own analysis. This sample holds 100,000 to 150,000 distinct CDR3 sequences; 13% were observed only once. Of the sample, 7.5% to 10% falls within the top ten clones.

Bone marrow was sampled from every patient at the time of active disease. Ficoll-Hypaque density gradient centrifugation was used to isolate the bone marrow mononuclear cells. Myeloma plasma cells were removed and CD138-negative cells were collected by negative selection after labeling with CD138 magnetic microbeads on a MACS separator. Purity of the isolated cells was checked by flow cytometry on an Attune NxT using CD138 antibodies. Total RNA was extracted using TRIzol reagent and was quantified on a NanoDrop spectrophotometer. For each patient, the CD138-negative bone marrow sample underwent paired RNA-seq and IR-seq. Results the study describes overall, beyond this receptor: The correlation between IR-seq and RNA-seq shared clonotype proportions rose when single-read clonotypes were removed. Clonotypes were captured by IR-seq at much higher depth and more reliably than by RNA-seq, and smaller IR-seq throughput was sufficient for identification of most shared clonotypes. Single-read clonotypes made up around 85% of clonotypes but only approximately 3.2% of total reads in IR-seq, compared with more than 65% of clonotypes and roughly 40% of reads in RNA-seq. The sorted CD138-negative fraction was not purified T cells but a mixed bone marrow immune population.

Reading from cysteine to phenylalanine, the CDR3 counts 12 amino acids. This entry keeps only the CDR3 DNA: 36 bases, framed from base 1. V and J lose 4 bases and 9 bases, and a span of 7 bases separates them. CDR1 and CDR2 (MNHEY, SVGAGI) derive from the germline V gene. The chain uses TRBV6-5 and TRBJ1-6; no D gene is confidently identified. The clonotype originates from a donor at least 40 years old with multiple myeloma. The specimen sequenced was a population of CD138-negative cells sorted from bone marrow. Sample cell subset or site, as interpreted from the label and publication: bone marrow mononuclear cells depleted of CD138+ plasma/myeloma cells by negative magnetic selection. For the CDR3, the sequence is CASSSRTSPLHF. In nucleotide form, the sequence is TGTGCCAGCAGTTCCAGGACTTCACCCCTCCACTTT.